The 15 T cell receptor beta chains in this list originate from one sample, sequenced in a study of beta chain features in type 1 diabetes (dated by TCRdb to the late 2010s). Library preparation was by the immunoSEQ multiplex PCR assay. The entire isolated RNA was reverse transcribed using the High Capacity cDNA Reverse Transcription Kit, and thus expressed TCRB transcripts were sequenced. TCRdb took this table from immuneACCESS and kept in-frame rearrangements with V and J called. Such tables lack part of the clones; where checked against another copy, unresolved V genes explain under half of the gap, and the rest is unexplained. This sample lists 400,000 to 550,000 clones; over 9.5% were detected once. 0.04% to 0.05% of the sample lies in the top ten. What was sequenced was naive CD4+ T cells from blood. The cell subset or site label for this specimen denotes: true naive CD4+ T cells. These receptor sequences come from a woman between 18 and 29 years old in good health.

This clone was seen a handful of times. The gene calls are TRBV23-1 and TRBJ1-2; 10 bases line up with TRBD1. TRBV23-1 is designated an ORF whose function remains uncertain. The CDR3 runs to 14 residues. Trimming removed 4 bases from V and 4 bases from J; junction bases left unmatched: 3. CDR3 sequence: CASSRDRGVYGYTF. CDR3 in DNA: TGCGCCAGCAGTCGGGACAGGGGCGTCTATGGCTACACCTTC.

The J gene is TRBJ2-3, the V gene TRBV6-4; D unresolved. CDR1 and CDR2 from the germline V gene are MRHNA and SNTAGT. Trimming removed 4 bases from V and 0 bases from J, with 11 bases in between. The CDR3 runs to 15 residues. CDR3 protein: CASSGRGTSTDTQYF. The CDR3 region has the DNA TGTGCCAGCAGTGGGAGAGGAACTAGCACAGATACGCAGTATTTT.

Only a few counts were recorded for this clone. The chain employs TRBV4-3 and TRBJ2-1; D is undetermined. V gave up 0 bases and J gave up 2 bases, with 8 bases separating them. Germline V CDR1 and CDR2: LGHNA, YSLEER. The CDR3 is made up of 15 amino acids. CDR3 loop: CASSQEVDPYNEQFF. The CDR3 DNA reads TGCGCCAGCAGCCAAGAAGTAGACCCCTACAATGAGCAGTTCTTC.

This chain connects TRBV27 to TRBJ1-4; D is ambiguous. Deletions cut 5 bases from V and 8 bases from J, with 6 bases between. The CDR3 contains 11 residues. Germline CDR1 and CDR2: MNHEY and SMNVEV (reference sequence). This chain's CDR3 is CASSDREKLFF. DNA for the CDR3: TGTGCCAGCAGTGACCGAGAAAAACTGTTTTTT.

The J gene is TRBJ2-2, the V gene TRBV7-9; D is tentatively TRBD1 or TRBD2 (7 bases each). This CDR3 is built from 14 residues. V was cut by 11 bases and J by 0 bases, with 13 bases left in between. CDR1 and CDR2 from the germline V gene are SEHNR and FQNEAQ (reference sequence). The DNA for the CDR3 is TGTGCCCCAGGGAGGGGGCCGAACACCGGGGAGCTGTTTTTT. Protein sequence: CAPGRGPNTGELFF. Full variable domain (missing parts from reference TRBV7-9 and TRBJ2-2): DTGVSQNPRHKITKRGQNVTFRCDPISEHNRLYWYRQTLGQGPEFLTYFQNEAQLEKSRLLSDRFSAERPKGSFSTLEIQRTEQGDSAMYLCAPGRGPNTGELFFGEGSRLTVL.

The chain couples TRBV7-9 to TRBJ2-1, with 8 bases fitting TRBD1. The V gene end was trimmed by 5 bases and the J gene end by 5 bases; junction bases not matched to a gene: 5. Germline V gene sequence: CDR1 SEHNR, CDR2 FQNEAQ (reference sequence). There are 14 residues in the CDR3. This chain's CDR3 is CASSRDRTDNEQFF. The DNA for the CDR3 is TGTGCCAGCAGCCGGGACAGGACAGACAATGAGCAGTTCTTC.

This chain uses TRBV6-1 with TRBJ2-7; D gene ambiguous. This CDR3 comprises 13 residues. V lost 1 base and J 3 bases, leaving 7 bases between the germline ends. Germline-derived CDR1 and CDR2 are MNHNS and SASEGT. The CDR3 here is CASSEGPFYEQYF. The CDR3 region has the DNA TGTGCCAGCAGTGAAGGGCCATTCTACGAGCAGTACTTC.

This chain uses TRBV10-3 with TRBJ2-1; TRBD2 aligns across 13 bases. CDR1 ENHRY and CDR2 SYGVKD come from the germline V gene. The CDR3 is 15 residues long. J gave up 8 bases and V 3 bases, and 4 bases lay outside the gene matches. The CDR3, as DNA: TGTGCCATCAGTGAAAAACTAGCGGGAGGGGATGAGCAGTTCTTC. Amino acids: CAISEKLAGGDEQFF.

This clone was found a few times. The chain has TRBV28 and TRBJ1-1; no clear D. There are 15 residues in the CDR3. Per germline, CDR1 MDHEN and CDR2 SYDVKM. Trimming shortened V by 0 bases and J by 1 base, and 9 bases separated the two germline ends. In DNA form, the CDR3 reads TGTGCCAGCAGTTTATGGGCAGCGACGAACACTGAAGCTTTCTTT. Translating gives CASSLWAATNTEAFF.

This clone was seen only a few times. The genes are TRBV7-9 and TRBJ2-7; 8 bases fit TRBD1. With 1 base clipped from V and 7 bases from J, the junction kept 9 bases outside the gene matches. Germline V lookup: CDR1 SEHNR, CDR2 FQNEAQ (reference sequence). This CDR3 is built from 15 residues. The chain's CDR3 is CASSLGGTGLREQYV. In DNA, the CDR3 is TGTGCCAGCAGCTTAGGAGGGACAGGTTTGCGGGAGCAGTACGTC.

The V call is TRBV6-5, the J call TRBJ2-7, with TRBD2 matching over 8 bases. CDR1 is MNHEY and CDR2 is SVGAGI in the germline V gene. CDR3 length: 14 residues. J was trimmed by 3 bases and V by 6 bases; bases with no gene match: 7. CDR3 amino acids: CASSIGRGRYEQYV. The CDR3 DNA is TGTGCCAGCAGCATCGGGAGGGGCCGCTACGAGCAGTACGTC.

This clone came up a few times. The rearrangement uses TRBV7-3 and TRBJ2-5; possibly TRBD1 for D (5 bases). V lost 1 base and J lost 6, with 9 bases in between. Per germline, CDR1 SGHTA and CDR2 FQGTGA. CDR3 size: 13 residues. The CDR3 spells CASSLSPGKTQYF. In DNA, the CDR3 is TGTGCCAGCAGCTTAAGCCCAGGGAAGACCCAGTACTTC.

This chain connects TRBV18 to TRBJ1-1; D is ambiguous. V shed 1 base and J shed 1 base, with 10 bases lying between them. This CDR3 is built from 15 residues. The V gene's germline CDR1 is KGHSH and CDR2 LQKENI. The CDR3 region is CASSPRAQANTEAFF. The CDR3 coding sequence is TGTGCCAGCTCACCACGGGCCCAGGCGAACACTGAAGCTTTCTTT.

The V call is TRBV7-2, the J call TRBJ2-7; no clear D gene. The J call could be wrong; TRBJ2-1 is a better fit for the DNA end. CDR1 is SGHTA and CDR2 is FQGNSA in the germline V gene. CDR3 length equals 16 residues. The CDR3, as DNA: TGTGCCAGCAGCCTCTATGAAATCACCTTGGGCAATGAGCAGTTCTTC. Amino acid sequence: CASSLYEITLGNEQFF.

The genes are TRBV7-2 and TRBJ2-1; 10 bases are a match to TRBD1. CDR3 length: 15 residues. V trimming: 5 bases; J trimming: 9 bases; junction bases outside the gene matches: 10. CDR1 and CDR2 from the germline V gene are SGHTA and FQGNSA. CDR3 in DNA: TGTGCCAGCAGCCAACGGACAGGGGGAATTGGTGAGCAGTTCTTC. Its protein product is CASSQRTGGIGEQFF.